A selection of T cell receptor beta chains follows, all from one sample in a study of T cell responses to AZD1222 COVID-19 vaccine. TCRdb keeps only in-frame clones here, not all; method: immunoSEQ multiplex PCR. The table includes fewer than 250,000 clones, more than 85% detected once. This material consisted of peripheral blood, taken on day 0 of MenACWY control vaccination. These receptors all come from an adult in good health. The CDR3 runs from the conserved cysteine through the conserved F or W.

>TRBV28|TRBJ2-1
CASSLRGEYNEQFF
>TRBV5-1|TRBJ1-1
CASSWDSLMNTEAFF
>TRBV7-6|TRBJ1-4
CASSQQGNEKLFF
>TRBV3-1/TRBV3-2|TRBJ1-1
CASSQGTVTEAFF
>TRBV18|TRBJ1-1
CASSPPTGGKAFF
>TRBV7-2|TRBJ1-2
CASSFVGTWGAYNYGYTF
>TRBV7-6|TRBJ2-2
CASTGTSGGPGTGELFF
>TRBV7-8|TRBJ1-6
CASSLMGYNSPLHF
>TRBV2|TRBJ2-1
CASSEGRHARYNEQFF
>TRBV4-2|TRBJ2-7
CASSEAGGVSYEQYF
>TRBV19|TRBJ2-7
CASSTADRTPGEQYF
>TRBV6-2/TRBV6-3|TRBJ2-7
CASTPGGGYEQYF
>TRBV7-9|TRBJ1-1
CASSLTRDTEAFF
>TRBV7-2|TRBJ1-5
CASSLGVNQPQHF
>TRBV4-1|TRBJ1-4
CASSRVRGEKLFF
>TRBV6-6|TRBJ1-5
CASSPGANQPQHF
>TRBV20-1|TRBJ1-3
CSASEGVSGNTIYF
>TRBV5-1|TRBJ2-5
CASSFGVQETQYF
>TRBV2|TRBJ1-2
CASKGPGTFGYTF
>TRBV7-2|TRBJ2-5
CASSLTSTGKETQYF
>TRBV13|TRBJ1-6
CASNQGDLHNSPLHF
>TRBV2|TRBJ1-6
CASSLRQKESSYNSPLHF
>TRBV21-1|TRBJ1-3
CASKSGTGGHRRHSGNTIYF
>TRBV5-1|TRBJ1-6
CASSLGGTGKGNSPLHF
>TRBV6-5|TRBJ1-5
CASSLPGEGQPQHF
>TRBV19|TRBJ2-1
CASSFSGGSNEQFF
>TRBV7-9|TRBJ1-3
CASSAARGSGNTIYF
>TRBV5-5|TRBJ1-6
CASSLVGQANSPLHF
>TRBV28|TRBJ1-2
CASTWGGMHYGYTF
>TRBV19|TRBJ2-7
CASSIQDRRDYEQYF
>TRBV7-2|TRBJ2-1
CASSLAGTGKLYNEQFF
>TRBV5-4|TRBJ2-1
CASSGGDRIYNEQFF
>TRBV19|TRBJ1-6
CASSIRAPNSPLHF
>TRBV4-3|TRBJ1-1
CASSQDMMSEAFF
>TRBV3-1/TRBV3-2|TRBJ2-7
CASSPRTAGYEQYF
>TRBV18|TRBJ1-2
CASSPPWELGPLANYGYTF
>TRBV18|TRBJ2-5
CASSPPGLQETQYF
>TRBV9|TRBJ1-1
CASSVAGDRVNTEAFF
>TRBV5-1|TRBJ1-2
CASSLETGDGYTF
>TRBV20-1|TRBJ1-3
CSASGEGISGNTIYF
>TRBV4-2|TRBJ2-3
CASSQYSEGASTDTQYF
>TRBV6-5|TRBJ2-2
CASTPGGSGELFF
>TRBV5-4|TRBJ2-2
CASSFIQANTGELFF
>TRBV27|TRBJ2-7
CASSPRTVSYEQYF
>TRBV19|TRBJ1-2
CASRGYGYTF
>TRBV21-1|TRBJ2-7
CASSNQLYEQYF
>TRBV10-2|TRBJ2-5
CASSTGQAIMETQYF
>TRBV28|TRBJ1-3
CASSSTGYSGNTIYF
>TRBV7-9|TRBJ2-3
CASSLDGPTDTQYF
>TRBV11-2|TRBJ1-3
CASSLRPSGNTIYF
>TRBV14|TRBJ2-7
CASSQDFAGSTLEQYF
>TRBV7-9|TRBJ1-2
CASGRSQERTF